This T cell receptor (beta chain) is from a study of blood T cell repertoires in COVID-19. Study summary: Samples of COVID-19 (acute and convalescent) were obtained from the United States, Italy and Spain. T cells, B-cell-depleted T cells, or PBMCs provided the cDNA or gDNA that served as material.

Germline V CDR1 and CDR2: SGHTA, FQGNSA. V was clipped by 1 base and J by 2 bases, with 17 bases between them. There are 17 residues in the CDR3. Per the authors' pipeline: Quantification of nucleated cells was approximated via reference gene primer amplification. The assay was immunoSEQ multiplex PCR, and TCRdb's table has in-frame clones only and misses some. That table gives V, J and clone size, and the DNA gave D and trimming. The table lists approximately 200,000 clones, around nine tenths of them singletons. The chain has TRBV7-2 and TRBJ2-5; no clear D. The sequencing sample was made of peripheral blood. This receptor was identified in a man aged 55 to 70 who had recovered from COVID-19. CDR3 in amino acids: CASSLDIRSALQETQYF. The DNA for the CDR3 is TGTGCCAGCAGCTTAGACATACGGTCAGCGCTTCAAGAGACCCAGTACTTC.